The present T cell receptor (beta chain) was sequenced within a study of T-cell memory formation after mild COVID-19. Study context: Most TCR clusters belonged to a single donor.

Study-level results: Later expanders leaned toward CD4+, whereas clones contracting from day 15 to 85 were balanced CD4/CD8. The study found contracting CD4+ clones mainly in CM and EM and contracting CD8+ clones in EMRA.

Concerning this clonotype: Its cognate antigen is unknown.

Looked up from germline, CDR1 is SGHRS and CDR2 is YFSETQ. This CDR3 contains 14 residues. After removal of 3 bases from V and 9 bases from J, the junction contained 11 bases not matched to a gene. 5'RACE, which relied on constant-segment primers, yielded TCR alpha and TCR beta cDNA libraries carrying sample barcodes and UMIs. TCRdb re-analysed the 5' RACE reads in MiXCR, keeping a single row per CDR3 protein. The sample gives a few hundred thousand distinct CDR3 sequences, less than 20% of which show up once; 21% is in the top ten. This clonotype originated in a man in his late teens or twenties who had mild COVID-19 (a few samples of this study predate the infection). Cell type and time point are not known. Sequenced input: PBMCs or a T cell subset sorted from them (not recorded which). The rearrangement joins TRBV5-1 to TRBJ1-2, with 7 nucleotides matching TRBD1. CDR3 in DNA: TGCGCCAGCAGCTCCCCGGGACAGTCCGAGAGCTACACCTTC. It codes for CASSSPGQSESYTF.